These T cell receptor beta chains were read from a single sample in a study of beta chain features in type 1 diabetes. Sequencing was performed with immunoSEQ multiplex PCR; in TCRdb, only in-frame clones are kept and a portion is missing. This sample has 240,000 or so clones, with 68% found just once. The specimen was naive CD4+ T cells from blood. These receptor sequences come from a young man in good health. Both conserved end residues are trimmed from each CDR3.

>TRBV5-1|TRBJ2-3
ASSSRPRGLSTDTQY
>TRBV28|TRBJ2-1
ASSGTSGSYF
>TRBV5-4|TRBJ2-7
ASSLDFFYEQY
>TRBV20-1|TRBJ2-5
SALYQETQY
>TRBV11-2|TRBJ2-1
ASRPGRATYNEQF
>TRBV9|TRBJ2-5
ASSARDTQETQY
>TRBV7-2|TRBJ2-1
ASSLRLAGDFHEQF
>TRBV29-1|TRBJ1-1
SPGSVNTEAF
>TRBV7-2|TRBJ2-1
ASSFLAGSYNEQF
>TRBV4-1|TRBJ2-5
ASSHYGTEETQY
>TRBV2|TRBJ2-5
ASSPGTGGEQTQY
>TRBV15|TRBJ2-5
ATSRGVAGAQETQY
>TRBV10-3|TRBJ2-7
AISDPKTDRFEQY
>TRBV30|TRBJ2-4
AWNPSGTLNIQY
>TRBV9|TRBJ2-1
ASSPPYGEQF
>TRBV30|TRBJ2-1
AWRQGREYNEQF
>TRBV14|TRBJ2-1
ASRPTSGSYNEQF
>TRBV7-9|TRBJ1-5
ASSFGQGDQPQH
>TRBV28|TRBJ2-7
ASSTLLAGGYEQY
>TRBV29-1|TRBJ1-1
SVARNTEAF
>TRBV29-1|TRBJ1-1
SVVGGNTEAF
>TRBV9|TRBJ2-2
ASSVSRPNTGELF
>TRBV30|TRBJ2-3
AWASGGSTDTQY
>TRBV18|TRBJ2-7
ASSPHPYSEQY
>TRBV5-1|TRBJ2-3
ASSLSGTTTDTQY
>TRBV15|TRBJ2-7
ATSRDPGASYEQY
>TRBV2|TRBJ1-6
ASSEKGAPLH
>TRBV30|TRBJ2-5
AWSFRQGQETQY
>TRBV30|TRBJ1-1
AWSVSGGTEAF
>TRBV5-4|TRBJ2-5
ASSGGTEEETQY
>TRBV7-9|TRBJ2-3
ASSFQDTQY
>TRBV20-1|TRBJ2-5
SAIKGETQY
>TRBV27|TRBJ2-3
ASRSLGGGGPADTQY
>TRBV4-1|TRBJ2-5
ASSQLTAAGTQY
>TRBV30|TRBJ2-7
AWTGGTGDEQY
>TRBV29-1|TRBJ2-7
SGGTAGEQY
>TRBV13|TRBJ2-1
ASSPRSYNEQF
>TRBV15|TRBJ2-5
ATSRGGGRQETQY
>TRBV30|TRBJ2-3
AWSNHGGASTDTQY
>TRBV30|TRBJ2-5
AFGDRETQY
>TRBV18|TRBJ1-5
ASSPGQDQPQH
>TRBV9|TRBJ2-7
ASSPHPPSGGSYEQY
>TRBV29-1|TRBJ2-5
SGGFRQIQETQY
>TRBV9|TRBJ2-1
ASSSTPGTSWFNEQF
>TRBV6-5|TRBJ2-7
ASSQMRAREQY
>TRBV5-1|TRBJ2-3
ASSSRGTQY
>TRBV30|TRBJ1-4
ASLARGQEKLF
>TRBV14|TRBJ2-1
ARRWSERERNEQF
>TRBV9|TRBJ2-1
ASSVVAGVIEEQF
>TRBV2|TRBJ1-2
ASRADGNYGYT
>TRBV13|TRBJ2-1
ASRKGGGPNEQF
>TRBV30|TRBJ2-7
AWSKLYEQY
>TRBV7-9|TRBJ2-2
ASSLGPGELF